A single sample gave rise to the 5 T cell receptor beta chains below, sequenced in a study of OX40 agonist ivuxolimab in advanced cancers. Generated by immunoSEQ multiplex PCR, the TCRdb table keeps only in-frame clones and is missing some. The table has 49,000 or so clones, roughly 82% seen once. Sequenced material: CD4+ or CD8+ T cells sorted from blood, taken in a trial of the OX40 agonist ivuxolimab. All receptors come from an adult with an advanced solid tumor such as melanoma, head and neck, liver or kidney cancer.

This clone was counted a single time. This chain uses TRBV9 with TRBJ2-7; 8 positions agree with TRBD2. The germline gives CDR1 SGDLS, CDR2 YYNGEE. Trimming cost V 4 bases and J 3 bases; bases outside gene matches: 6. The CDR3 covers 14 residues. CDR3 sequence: CASSPGTSYYEQYF. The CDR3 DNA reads TGTGCCAGCAGCCCGGGGACTAGTTACTACGAGCAGTACTTC.

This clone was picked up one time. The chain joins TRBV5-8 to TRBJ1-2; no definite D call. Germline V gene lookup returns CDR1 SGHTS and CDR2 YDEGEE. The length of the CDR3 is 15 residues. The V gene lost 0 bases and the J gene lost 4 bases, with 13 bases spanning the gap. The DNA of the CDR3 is TGTGCCAGCAGCTTGGAAGGGAGGTCAGTCTATGGCTACACCTTC. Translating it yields CASSLEGRSVYGYTF. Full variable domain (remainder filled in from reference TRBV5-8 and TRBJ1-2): EAGVTQSPTHLIKTRGQQATLRCSPISGHTSVYWYQQALGLGLQFLLWYDEGEERNRGNFPPRFSGRQFPNYSSELNVNALELEDSALYLCASSLEGRSVYGYTFGSGTRLTVV.

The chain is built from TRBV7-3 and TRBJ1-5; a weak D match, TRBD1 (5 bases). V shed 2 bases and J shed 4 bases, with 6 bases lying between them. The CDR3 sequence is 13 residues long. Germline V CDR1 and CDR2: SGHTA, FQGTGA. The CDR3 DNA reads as TGTGCCAGCAGCTTAGACAGAAATCAGCCCCAGCATTTT. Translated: CASSLDRNQPQHF.

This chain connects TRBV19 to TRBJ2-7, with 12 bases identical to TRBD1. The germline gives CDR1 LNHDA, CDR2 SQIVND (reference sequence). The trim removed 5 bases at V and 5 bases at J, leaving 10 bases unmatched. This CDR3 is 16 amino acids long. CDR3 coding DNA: TGTGCCAGTAGTGATAGAACCGGGACAGGGGGCGACGAGCAGTACTTC. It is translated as CASSDRTGTGGDEQYF.

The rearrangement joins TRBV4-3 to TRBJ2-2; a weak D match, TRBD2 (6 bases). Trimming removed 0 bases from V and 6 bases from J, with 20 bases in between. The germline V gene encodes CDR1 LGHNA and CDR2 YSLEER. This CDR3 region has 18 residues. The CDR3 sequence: CASSQDRLAFLIPGELFF. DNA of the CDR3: TGCGCCAGCAGCCAAGATCGGCTAGCGTTTCTGATTCCCGGGGAGCTGTTTTTT.